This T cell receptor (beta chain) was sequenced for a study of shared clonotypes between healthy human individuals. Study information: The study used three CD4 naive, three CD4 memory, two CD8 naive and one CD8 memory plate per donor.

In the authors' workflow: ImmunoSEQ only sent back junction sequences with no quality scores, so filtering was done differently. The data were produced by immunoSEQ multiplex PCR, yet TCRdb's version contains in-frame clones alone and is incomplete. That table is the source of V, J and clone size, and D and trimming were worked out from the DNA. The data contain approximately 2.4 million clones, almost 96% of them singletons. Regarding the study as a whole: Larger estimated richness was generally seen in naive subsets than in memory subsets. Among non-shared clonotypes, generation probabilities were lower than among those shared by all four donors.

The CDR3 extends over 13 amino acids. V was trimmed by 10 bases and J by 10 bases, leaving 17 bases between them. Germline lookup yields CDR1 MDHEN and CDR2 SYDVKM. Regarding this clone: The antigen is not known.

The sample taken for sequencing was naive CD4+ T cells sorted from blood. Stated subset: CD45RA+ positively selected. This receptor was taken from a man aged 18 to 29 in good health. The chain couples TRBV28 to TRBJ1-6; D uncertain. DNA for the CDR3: TGTGCCACCCCTGGCCCAACGGGGTCACCCCTCCACTTT. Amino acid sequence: CATPGPTGSPLHF.